Described below is a single T cell receptor beta chain sequence and its context. Its specificity is not known. At one of its ends the junction is not consistent with the germline gene, which may arise from a read error. The data were taken from a study of Tregs in tolerant kidney transplant recipients. Study results and limitations: Findings come from small patient numbers and require larger validation. In tolerant patients, donor-specific Tregs outgrew total Tregs, suggesting antigen-driven expansion.

Thawed PBMCs were FACS-sorted into unstimulated CD4+CD25+CD127- regulatory T cells, CD4+CD25- non-regulatory cells, CD4 and CD8 cells. Sequencing used immunoSEQ multiplex PCR; TCRdb keeps in-frame clones, though not all of them. The sample has around 98,000 clones; over 85% are singletons. The TCR was taken from a human donor who received a combined kidney and bone marrow transplant. The sample consisted of CD4+ T cells from blood, taken before the transplant.

CDR3 DNA: TGCGCCAGGAGTGAAGCTTTCTTT. This encodes CARSEAFF. V gene TRBV10-1 combines with J gene TRBJ1-1; unclear D gene. Per germline, CDR1 WNHNN and CDR2 SYGVQD (reference sequence). CDR3 length: 8 residues.